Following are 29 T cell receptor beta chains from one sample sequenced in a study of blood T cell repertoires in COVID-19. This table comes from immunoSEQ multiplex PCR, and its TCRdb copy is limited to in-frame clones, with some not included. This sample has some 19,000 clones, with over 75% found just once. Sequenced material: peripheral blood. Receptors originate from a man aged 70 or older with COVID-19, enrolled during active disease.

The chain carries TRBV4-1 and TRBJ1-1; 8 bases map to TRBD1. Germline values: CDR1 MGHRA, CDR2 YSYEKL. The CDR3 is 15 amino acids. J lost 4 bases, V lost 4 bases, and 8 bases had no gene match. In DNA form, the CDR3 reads TGCGCCAGCAGCCGGGTCCAGGGGGCAGGCACTGAAGCTTTCTTT. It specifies CASSRVQGAGTEAFF.

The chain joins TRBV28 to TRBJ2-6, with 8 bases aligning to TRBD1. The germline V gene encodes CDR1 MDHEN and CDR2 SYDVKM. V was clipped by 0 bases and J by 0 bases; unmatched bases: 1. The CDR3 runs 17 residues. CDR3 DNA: TGTGCCAGCAGTTTATGGGGACAGGTCTCTGGGGCCAACGTCCTGACTTTC. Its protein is CASSLWGQVSGANVLTF.

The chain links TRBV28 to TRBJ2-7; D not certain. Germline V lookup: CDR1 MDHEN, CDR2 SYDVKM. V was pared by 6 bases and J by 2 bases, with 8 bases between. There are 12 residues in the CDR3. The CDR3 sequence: CASSLFPYEQYF. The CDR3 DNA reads TGTGCCAGCAGCCTCTTCCCCTACGAGCAGTACTTC.

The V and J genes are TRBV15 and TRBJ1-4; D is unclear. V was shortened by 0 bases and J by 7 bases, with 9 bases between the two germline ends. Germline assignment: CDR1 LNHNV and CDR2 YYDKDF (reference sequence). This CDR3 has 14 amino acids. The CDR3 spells CATSRDRTSEKLFF. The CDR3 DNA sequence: TGTGCCACCAGCAGAGATAGAACGTCTGAAAAACTGTTTTTT.

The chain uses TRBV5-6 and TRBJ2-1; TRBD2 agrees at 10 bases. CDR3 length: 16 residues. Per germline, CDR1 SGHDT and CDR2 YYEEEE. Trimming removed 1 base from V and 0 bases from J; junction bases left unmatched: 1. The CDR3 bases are TGTGCCAGCAGCTTGAGGACTAGCGGCTCCTACAATGAGCAGTTCTTC. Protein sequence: CASSLRTSGSYNEQFF.

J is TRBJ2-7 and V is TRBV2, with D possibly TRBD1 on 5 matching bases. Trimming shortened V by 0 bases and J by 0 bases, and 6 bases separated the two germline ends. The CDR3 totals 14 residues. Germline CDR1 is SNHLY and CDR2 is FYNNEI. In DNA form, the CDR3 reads TGTGCCAGCAGTGAAGCGCAGGGCTCCTACGAGCAGTACTTC. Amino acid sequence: CASSEAQGSYEQYF.

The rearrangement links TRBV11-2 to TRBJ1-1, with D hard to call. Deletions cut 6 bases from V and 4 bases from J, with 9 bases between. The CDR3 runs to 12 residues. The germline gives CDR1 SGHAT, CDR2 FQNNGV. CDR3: CASRPTGTEAFF. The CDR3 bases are TGTGCCAGCAGACCTACTGGCACTGAAGCTTTCTTT.

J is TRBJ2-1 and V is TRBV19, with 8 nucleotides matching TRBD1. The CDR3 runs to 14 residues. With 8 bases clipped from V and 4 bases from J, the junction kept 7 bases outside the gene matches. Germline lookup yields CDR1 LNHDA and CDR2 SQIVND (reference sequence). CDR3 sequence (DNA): TGTGCCAGTTCAGACAGGGGATTTTACAATGAGCAGTTCTTC. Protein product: CASSDRGFYNEQFF.

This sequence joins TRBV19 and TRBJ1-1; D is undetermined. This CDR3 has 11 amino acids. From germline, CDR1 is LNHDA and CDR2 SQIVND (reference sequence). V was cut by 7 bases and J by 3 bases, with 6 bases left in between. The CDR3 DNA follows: TGTGCCAGTATTTATTACACTGAAGCTTTCTTT. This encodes CASIYYTEAFF.

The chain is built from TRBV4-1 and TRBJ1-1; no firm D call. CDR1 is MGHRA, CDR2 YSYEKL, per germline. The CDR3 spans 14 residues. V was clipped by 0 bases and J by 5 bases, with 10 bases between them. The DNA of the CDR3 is TGCGCCAGCAGCCAAGAGTTGCGGGTGACTGAAGCTTTCTTT. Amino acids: CASSQELRVTEAFF.

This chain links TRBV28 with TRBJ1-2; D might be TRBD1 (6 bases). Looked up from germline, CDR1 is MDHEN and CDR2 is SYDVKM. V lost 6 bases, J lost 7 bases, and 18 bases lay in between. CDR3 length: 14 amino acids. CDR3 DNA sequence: TGTGCCAGCAGCCGGGCGGCAGGGGAAGGTGGCTACACCTTC. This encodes CASSRAAGEGGYTF.

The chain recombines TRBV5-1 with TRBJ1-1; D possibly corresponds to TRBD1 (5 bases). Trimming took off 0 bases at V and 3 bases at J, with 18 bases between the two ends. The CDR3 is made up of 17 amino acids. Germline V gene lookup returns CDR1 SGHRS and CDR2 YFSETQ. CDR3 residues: CASSLAKQGWLHTEAFF. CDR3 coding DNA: TGCGCCAGCAGCTTGGCCAAGCAGGGCTGGCTTCACACTGAAGCTTTCTTT. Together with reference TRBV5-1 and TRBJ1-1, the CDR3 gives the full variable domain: KAGVTQTPRYLIKTRGQQVTLSCSPISGHRSVSWYQQTPGQGLQFLFEYFSETQRNKGNFPGRFSGRQFSNSRSEMNVSTLELGDSALYLCASSLAKQGWLHTEAFFGQGTRLTVV.

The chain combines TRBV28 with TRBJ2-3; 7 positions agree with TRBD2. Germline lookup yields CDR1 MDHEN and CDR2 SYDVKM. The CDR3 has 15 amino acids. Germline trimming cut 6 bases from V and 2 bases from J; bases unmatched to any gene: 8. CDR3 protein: CASRVNRDYTDTQYF. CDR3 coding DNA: TGTGCCAGCAGAGTAAACCGGGACTACACAGATACGCAGTATTTT.

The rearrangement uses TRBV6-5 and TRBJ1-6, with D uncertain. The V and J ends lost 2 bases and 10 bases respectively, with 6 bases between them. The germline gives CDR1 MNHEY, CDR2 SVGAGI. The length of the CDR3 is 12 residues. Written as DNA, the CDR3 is TGTGCCAGCAGTTACCCTATGTCACCCCTCCACTTT. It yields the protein CASSYPMSPLHF.

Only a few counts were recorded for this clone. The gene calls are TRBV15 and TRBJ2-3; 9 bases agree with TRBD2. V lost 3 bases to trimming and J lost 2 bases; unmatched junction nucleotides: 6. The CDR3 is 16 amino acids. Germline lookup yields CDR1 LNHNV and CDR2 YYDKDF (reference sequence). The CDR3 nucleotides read TGTGCCACCAGCAGTGGAGCGGGAGGTACCACAGATACGCAGTATTTT. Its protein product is CATSSGAGGTTDTQYF. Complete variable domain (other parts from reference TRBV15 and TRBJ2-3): DAMVIQNPRYQVTQFGKPVTLSCSQTLNHNVMYWYQQKSSQAPKLLFHYYDKDFNNEADTPDNFQSRRPNTSFCFLDIRSPGLGDTAMYLCATSSGAGGTTDTQYFGPGTRLTVL.

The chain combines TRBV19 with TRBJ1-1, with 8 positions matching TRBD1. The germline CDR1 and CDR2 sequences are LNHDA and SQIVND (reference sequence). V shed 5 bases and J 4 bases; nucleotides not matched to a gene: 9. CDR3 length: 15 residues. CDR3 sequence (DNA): TGTGCCAGTAGTGTGGACAGGGCCCTTGGCACTGAAGCTTTCTTT. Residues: CASSVDRALGTEAFF. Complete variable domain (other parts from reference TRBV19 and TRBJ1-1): DGGITQSPKYLFRKEGQNVTLSCEQNLNHDAMYWYRQDPGQGLRLIYYSQIVNDFQKGDIAEGYSVSREKKESFPLTVTSAQKNPTAFYLCASSVDRALGTEAFFGQGTRLTVV.

Here the CDR3 reads CASSQDPGQIYGYTF. The CDR3 nucleotides are TGCGCCAGCAGCCAAGACCCGGGACAGATCTATGGCTACACCTTC. The V and J genes are TRBV4-3 and TRBJ1-2; 7 nucleotides line up with TRBD1. Losses at the gene ends were 0 bases for V and 4 bases for J; bases not matched to a gene: 5. The CDR3 is 15 amino acids. Germline V lookup: CDR1 LGHNA, CDR2 YSLEER.

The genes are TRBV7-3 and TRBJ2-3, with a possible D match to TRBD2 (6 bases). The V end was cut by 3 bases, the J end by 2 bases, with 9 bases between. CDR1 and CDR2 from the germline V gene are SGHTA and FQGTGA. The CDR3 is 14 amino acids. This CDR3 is CASSFGGATDTQYF. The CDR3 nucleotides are TGTGCCAGCAGCTTTGGCGGGGCCACAGATACGCAGTATTTT.

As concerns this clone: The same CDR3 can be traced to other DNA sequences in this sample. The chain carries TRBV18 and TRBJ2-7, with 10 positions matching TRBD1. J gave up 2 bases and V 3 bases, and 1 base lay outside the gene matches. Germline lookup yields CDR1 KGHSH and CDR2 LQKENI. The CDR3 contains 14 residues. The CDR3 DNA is TGTGCCAGCTCACCTGACAGGGGGCCCTACGAGCAGTACTTC. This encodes CASSPDRGPYEQYF.

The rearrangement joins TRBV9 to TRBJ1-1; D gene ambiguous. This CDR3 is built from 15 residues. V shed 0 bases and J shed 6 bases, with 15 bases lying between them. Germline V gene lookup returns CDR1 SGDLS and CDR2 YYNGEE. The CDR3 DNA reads TGTGCCAGCAGCGTAGAGCCCCATCGCTCTCCTGAAGCTTTCTTT. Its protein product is CASSVEPHRSPEAFF. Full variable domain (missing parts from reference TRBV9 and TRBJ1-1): DSGVTQTPKHLITATGQRVTLRCSPRSGDLSVYWYQQSLDQGLQFLIQYYNGEERAKGNILERFSAQQFPDLHSELNLSSLELGDSALYFCASSVEPHRSPEAFFGQGTRLTVV.

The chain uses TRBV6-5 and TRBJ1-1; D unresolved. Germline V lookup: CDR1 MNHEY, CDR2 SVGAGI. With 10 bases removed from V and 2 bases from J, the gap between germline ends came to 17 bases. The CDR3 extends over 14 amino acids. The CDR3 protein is CATSLAMANTEAFF. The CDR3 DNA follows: TGTGCCACCTCGCTGGCCATGGCCAACACTGAAGCTTTCTTT.

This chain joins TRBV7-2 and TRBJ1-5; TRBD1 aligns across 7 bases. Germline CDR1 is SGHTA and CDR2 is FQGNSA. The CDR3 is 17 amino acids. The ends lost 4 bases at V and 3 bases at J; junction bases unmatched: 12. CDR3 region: CASSSQGGSVDNQPQHF. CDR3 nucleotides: TGTGCCAGCAGCTCCCAAGGGGGCAGCGTGGACAATCAGCCCCAGCATTTT.

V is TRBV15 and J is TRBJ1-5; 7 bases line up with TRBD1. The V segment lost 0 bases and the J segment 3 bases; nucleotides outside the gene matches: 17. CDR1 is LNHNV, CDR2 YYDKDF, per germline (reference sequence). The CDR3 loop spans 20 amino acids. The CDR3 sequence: CATSRDWSLPRQGYNQPQHF. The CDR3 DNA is TGTGCCACCAGCAGAGATTGGAGCCTTCCGAGACAGGGATACAATCAGCCCCAGCATTTT.

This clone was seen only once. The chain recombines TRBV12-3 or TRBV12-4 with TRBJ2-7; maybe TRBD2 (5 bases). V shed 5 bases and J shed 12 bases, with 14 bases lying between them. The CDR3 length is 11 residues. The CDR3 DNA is TGTGCCAGCAGTCAATCACAGCGGAGGTACTTC. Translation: CASSQSQRRYF.

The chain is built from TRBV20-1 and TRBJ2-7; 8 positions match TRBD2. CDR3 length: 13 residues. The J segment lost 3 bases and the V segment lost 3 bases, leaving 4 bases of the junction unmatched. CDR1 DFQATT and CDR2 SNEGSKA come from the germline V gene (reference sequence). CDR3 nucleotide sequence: TGCAGTGCTAGTATCGGGACTAGCTACGAGCAGTACTTC. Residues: CSASIGTSYEQYF.

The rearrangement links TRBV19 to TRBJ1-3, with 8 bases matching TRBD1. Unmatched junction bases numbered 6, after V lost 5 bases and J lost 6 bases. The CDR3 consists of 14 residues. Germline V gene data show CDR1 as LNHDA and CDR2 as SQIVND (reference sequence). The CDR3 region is CASSADRGPNTIYF. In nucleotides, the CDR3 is TGTGCCAGTAGTGCCGACAGGGGTCCAAACACCATATATTTT.

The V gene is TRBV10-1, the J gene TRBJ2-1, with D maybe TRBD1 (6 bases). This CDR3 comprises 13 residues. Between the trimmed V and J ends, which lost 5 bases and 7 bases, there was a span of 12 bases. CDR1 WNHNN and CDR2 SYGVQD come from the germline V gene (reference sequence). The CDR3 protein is CASSRGQRNEQFF. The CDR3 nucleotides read TGCGCCAGCAGTCGGGGACAAAGGAATGAGCAGTTCTTC.

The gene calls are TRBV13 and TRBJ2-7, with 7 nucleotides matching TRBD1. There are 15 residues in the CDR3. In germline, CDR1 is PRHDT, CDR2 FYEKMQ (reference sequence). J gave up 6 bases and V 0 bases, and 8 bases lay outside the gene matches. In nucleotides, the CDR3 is TGTGCCAGCAGCTTAGGGACAGGGCGTGGTGTCGAGCAGTACTTC. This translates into CASSLGTGRGVEQYF.

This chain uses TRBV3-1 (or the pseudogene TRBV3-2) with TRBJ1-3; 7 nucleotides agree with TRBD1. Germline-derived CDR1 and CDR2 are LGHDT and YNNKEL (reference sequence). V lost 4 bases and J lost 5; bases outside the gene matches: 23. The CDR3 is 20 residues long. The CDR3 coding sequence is TGTGCCAGCAGCCTCCTGGTGGGACAGAATTACCGGAGTAAAAGAAACACCATATATTTT. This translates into CASSLLVGQNYRSKRNTIYF.